This T cell receptor (beta chain) was retrieved from a study of T cells after yellow fever vaccination. Study overall: The fractions with low cell numbers were processed using SMART-Seq v4 Ultra Low Input.

This clonotype occurred a few times. Its antigen remains unknown. MiXCR, run by TCRdb on the 5' RACE reads, gives a single entry per CDR3 protein. The data hold approximately 300,000 distinct CDR3 sequences, with around 7.3% observed a single time. Study-level results: There was a possibility that FACS-sorted repertoires contained abundant clonotypes contaminating from the bulk population.

Sequenced here: PBMCs, sampled 35 to 50 days after the first yellow fever vaccination. The source is a man in his late teens or twenties who received the YFV17D yellow fever vaccine.

CDR3 region: CASSPNTGDTQYF. DNA for the CDR3: TGTGCCAGCAGCCCCAACACGGGAGATACGCAGTATTTT. The rearrangement joins TRBV9 to TRBJ2-3; D is uncertain. The CDR3 is made up of 13 amino acids. Between the trimmed V and J ends, which lost 4 bases and 5 bases, there was a span of 11 bases. Germline V gene lookup returns CDR1 SGDLS and CDR2 YYNGEE.